Presented here are 9 T cell receptor beta chains from one specimen sequenced in a study of Graves' ophthalmopathy and Graves' hyperthyroidism. Amplifying from RNA transcripts, the study obtained TCR beta CDR3 regions. The first round was an RT-PCR with HTBI primers, and the second round was a multiplex PCR. TCRdb used MiXCR to reprocess the multiplex PCR reads, holding one entry per CDR3 protein. This table has some 1.1 million distinct CDR3 sequences, less than 45% appearing once. Sequences were obtained from peripheral blood or thyroid tissue (not recorded which). These receptors were collected from an adult man with Graves' hyperthyroidism.

Worth noting for this clonotype: A much more abundant neighbour one base away suggests this may be a read error. The chain combines TRBV19 with TRBJ2-6; 11 nucleotides match TRBD1. Germline CDR1 LNHDA, CDR2 SQIVND (reference sequence). The CDR3 is made up of 17 amino acids. CDR3 residues: CASSLGQGAPGANALTF. In DNA, the CDR3 is TGTGCCAGTAGTCTAGGACAGGGGGCGCCTGGGGCCAACGCCCTGACTTTC.

Details on this clonotype: One end of the junction does not line up with germline, which may come from a read error. The chain employs TRBV7-2 and TRBJ1-2, with unresolved D. Germline V gives CDR1 SGHTA, CDR2 FQGNSA. The CDR3 covers 14 residues. The CDR3 nucleotides read TGTGCCGGCAGCTTAGGCGCGATCTACTATGGCTACACCTTC. Encoded protein: CAGSLGAIYYGYTF.

The chain recombines TRBV11-2 with TRBJ2-6; TRBD2 is a possible D gene (5 bases). Looked up from germline, CDR1 is SGHAT and CDR2 is FQNNGV. The CDR3 extends over 19 amino acids. V was pared by 5 bases and J by 2 bases, with 22 bases between. The CDR3: CASSPPGSGTRTGANVLTF. In DNA, the CDR3 is TGTGCCAGCAGCCCTCCCGGGTCGGGAACACGTACTGGGGCCAACGTCCTGACTTTC.

The chain links TRBV5-4 to TRBJ1-2; 8 bases fit TRBD1. The CDR3 extends over 12 amino acids. CDR1 is SGHNT and CDR2 is YYREEE in the germline V gene (reference sequence). The V and J ends lost 4 bases and 7 bases, in that order; junction bases with no gene match: 3. CDR3 region: CASSPGGAGYTF. The CDR3, as DNA: TGTGCCAGCAGCCCAGGGGGCGCTGGCTACACCTTC.

A few counts support this clonotype. This sequence joins TRBV12-3 or TRBV12-4 and TRBJ2-2, with 8 bases matching TRBD2. This CDR3 is 15 amino acids long. Losses at the gene ends were 3 bases for V and 2 bases for J; bases not matched to a gene: 2. CDR3 region: CASSFSGRNTGELFF. DNA for the CDR3: TGTGCCAGCAGTTTCAGCGGGAGAAACACCGGGGAGCTGTTTTTT.

This clonotype occurred once. The chain has TRBV6-5 and TRBJ1-5; D ambiguous. The germline V gene encodes CDR1 MNHEY and CDR2 SVGAGI. The CDR3 has 14 residues. Trimming took 6 bases from V and 6 from J, leaving 15 bases between them. CDR3 sequence: CASSRTAYSQPQHF. The DNA of the CDR3 is TGTGCCAGCAGCCGGACGGCGTATAGTCAGCCCCAGCATTTT.

This clonotype appeared a few times. This rearrangement joins TRBV20-1 to TRBJ1-3; D is perhaps TRBD1 (6 bases). V was pared by 3 bases and J by 4 bases, with 13 bases between. The CDR3 consists of 14 residues. The germline gives CDR1 DFQATT, CDR2 SNEGSKA (reference sequence). CDR3 protein: CSARGASAGNTIYF. The CDR3 region has the DNA TGCAGTGCTAGGGGGGCCTCGGCCGGAAACACCATATATTTT.

This clonotype was seen repeatedly, ten times or more. The rearrangement links TRBV7-8 to TRBJ2-5, with 15 bases lining up with TRBD2. With V trimmed by 5 bases and J by 5 bases, 6 bases remained unmatched. CDR1 SGHVS and CDR2 FQNEAQ come from the germline V gene. The CDR3 is made up of 16 amino acids. The CDR3 protein is CASSRTSGGALETQYF. The CDR3 coding sequence is TGTGCCAGCAGCCGGACTAGCGGGGGGGCCTTGGAGACCCAGTACTTC.

This clonotype came up a few times. The chain joins TRBV4-3 to TRBJ2-3; TRBD1 matches 8 bases. Germline V gene data show CDR1 as LGHNA and CDR2 as YSLEER. The trim removed 5 bases at V and 1 base at J, leaving 8 bases unmatched. The CDR3 length is 16 residues. The chain's CDR3 is CASSLGGQGGTDTQYF. The CDR3 DNA reads as TGCGCCAGCAGCTTGGGCGGACAGGGCGGCACAGATACGCAGTATTTT.